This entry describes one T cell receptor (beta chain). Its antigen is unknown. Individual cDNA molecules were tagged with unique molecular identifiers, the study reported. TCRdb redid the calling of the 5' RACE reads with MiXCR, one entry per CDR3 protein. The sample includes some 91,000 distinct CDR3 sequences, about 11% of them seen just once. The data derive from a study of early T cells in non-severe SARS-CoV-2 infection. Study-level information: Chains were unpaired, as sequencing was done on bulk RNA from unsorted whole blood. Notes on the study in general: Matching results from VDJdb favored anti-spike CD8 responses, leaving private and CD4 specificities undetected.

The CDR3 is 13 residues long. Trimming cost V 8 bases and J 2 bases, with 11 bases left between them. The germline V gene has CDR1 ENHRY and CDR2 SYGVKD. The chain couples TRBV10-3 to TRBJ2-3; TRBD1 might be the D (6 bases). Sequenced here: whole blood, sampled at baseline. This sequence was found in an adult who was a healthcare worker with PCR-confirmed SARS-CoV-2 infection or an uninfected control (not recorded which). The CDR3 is CAILGGTTDTQYF. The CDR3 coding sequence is TGTGCCATCTTAGGGGGAACCACAGATACGCAGTATTTT.